This T cell receptor beta chain was obtained from a study of blood T cell repertoires in COVID-19. Study details: PBMCs, B-cell-depleted T cells, or T cells were the source of the cDNA or gDNA that made up the material.

Germline lookup yields CDR1 MDHEN and CDR2 SYDVKM. This CDR3 contains 16 residues. With V trimmed by 1 base and J by 6 bases, 12 bases remained unmatched. As handled by the study authors: Reference gene primers were amplified, and this amplification served to estimate nucleated cell counts. Clones were read by immunoSEQ multiplex PCR, and TCRdb kept only the in-frame ones, dropping some. That table gives V, J and clone size, and the DNA gave D and trimming. The data show some 47,000 clones, less than 95% seen once. The sequence was collected from a man in his 70s with acute or convalescent COVID-19. Sequencing was done on a sample of peripheral blood. The chain couples TRBV28 to TRBJ2-7; 7 bases line up with TRBD2. The CDR3 DNA reads TGTGCCAGCAGTTTATTGCGCCCTAGCGGCAGTCTCGAGCAGTACTTC. It codes for CASSLLRPSGSLEQYF. The full variable domain, with the rest looked up from reference TRBV28 and TRBJ2-7, is DVKVTQSSRYLVKRTGEKVFLECVQDMDHENMFWYRQDPGLGLRLIYFSYDVKMKEKGDIPEGYSVSREKKERFSLILESASTNQTSMYLCASSLLRPSGSLEQYFGPGTRLTVT.